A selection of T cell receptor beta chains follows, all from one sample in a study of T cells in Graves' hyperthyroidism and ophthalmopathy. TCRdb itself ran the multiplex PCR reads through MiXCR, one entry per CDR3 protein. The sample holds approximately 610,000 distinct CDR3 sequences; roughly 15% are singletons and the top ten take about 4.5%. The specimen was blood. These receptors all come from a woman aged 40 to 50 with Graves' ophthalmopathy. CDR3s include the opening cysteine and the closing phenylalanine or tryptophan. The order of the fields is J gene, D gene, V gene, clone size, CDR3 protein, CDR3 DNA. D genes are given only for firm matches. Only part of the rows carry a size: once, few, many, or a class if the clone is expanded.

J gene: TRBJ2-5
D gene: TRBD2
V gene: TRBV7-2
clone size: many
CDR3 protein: CASSSRLAGMQETQYF
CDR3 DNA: TGTGCCAGCAGCTCTCGACTAGCGGGGATGCAAGAGACCCAGTACTTC

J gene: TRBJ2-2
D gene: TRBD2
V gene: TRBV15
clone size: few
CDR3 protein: CATSRTSQLADTGELFF
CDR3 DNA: TGTGCCACCAGCAGAACGAGTCAACTAGCGGACACCGGGGAGCTGTTTTTT

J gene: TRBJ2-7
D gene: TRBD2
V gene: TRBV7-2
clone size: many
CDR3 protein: CASSLKASGSYEQYF
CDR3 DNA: TGTGCCAGCAGCTTAAAGGCTAGCGGGAGTTACGAGCAGTACTTC

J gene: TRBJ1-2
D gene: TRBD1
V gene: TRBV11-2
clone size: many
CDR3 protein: CASSLTRDRASLNYGYTF
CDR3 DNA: TGTGCCAGCAGCTTAACCCGGGACAGGGCGTCGCTGAACTATGGCTACACCTTC

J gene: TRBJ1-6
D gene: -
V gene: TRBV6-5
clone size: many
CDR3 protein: CASSSRTTALSPLHF
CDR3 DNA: TGTGCCAGCAGTTCCCGGACAACCGCCCTCTCACCCCTCCACTTT

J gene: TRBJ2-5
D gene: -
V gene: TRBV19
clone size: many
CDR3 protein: CASSIQSQGTQYF
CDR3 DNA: TGTGCCAGTAGTATACAGAGCCAGGGGACCCAGTACTTC

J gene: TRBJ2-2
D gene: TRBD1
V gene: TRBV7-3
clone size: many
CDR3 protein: CASSSTGAMNTGELFF
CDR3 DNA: TGTGCCAGCAGCTCGACAGGGGCTATGAACACCGGGGAGCTGTTTTTT

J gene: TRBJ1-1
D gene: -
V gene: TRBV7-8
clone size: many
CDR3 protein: CASSLPGMNTEAFF
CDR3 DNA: TGTGCCAGCAGCTTACCGGGGATGAACACTGAAGCTTTCTTT

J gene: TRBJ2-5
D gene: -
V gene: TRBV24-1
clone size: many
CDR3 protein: CATKDGETQYF
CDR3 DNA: TGTGCCACCAAAGATGGGGAGACCCAGTACTTC

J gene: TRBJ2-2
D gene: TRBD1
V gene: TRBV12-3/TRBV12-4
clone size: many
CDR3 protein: CASSRTGNTGELFF
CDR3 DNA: TGTGCCAGCAGTCGGACAGGGAACACCGGGGAGCTGTTTTTT

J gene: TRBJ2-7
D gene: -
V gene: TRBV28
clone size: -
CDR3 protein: CASSPAWAGSSYEQYF
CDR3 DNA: TGTGCCAGCAGCCCTGCATGGGCGGGGTCGTCCTACGAGCAGTACTTC

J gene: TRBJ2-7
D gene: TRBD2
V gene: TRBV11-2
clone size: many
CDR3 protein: CASSQTSGSSKEYF
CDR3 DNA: TGTGCCAGCAGCCAGACTAGCGGGAGTAGTAAAGAGTACTTC

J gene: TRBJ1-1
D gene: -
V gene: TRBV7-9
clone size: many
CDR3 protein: CASSGGYTEAFF
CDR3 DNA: TGTGCCAGCAGCGGGGGGTACACTGAAGCTTTCTTT